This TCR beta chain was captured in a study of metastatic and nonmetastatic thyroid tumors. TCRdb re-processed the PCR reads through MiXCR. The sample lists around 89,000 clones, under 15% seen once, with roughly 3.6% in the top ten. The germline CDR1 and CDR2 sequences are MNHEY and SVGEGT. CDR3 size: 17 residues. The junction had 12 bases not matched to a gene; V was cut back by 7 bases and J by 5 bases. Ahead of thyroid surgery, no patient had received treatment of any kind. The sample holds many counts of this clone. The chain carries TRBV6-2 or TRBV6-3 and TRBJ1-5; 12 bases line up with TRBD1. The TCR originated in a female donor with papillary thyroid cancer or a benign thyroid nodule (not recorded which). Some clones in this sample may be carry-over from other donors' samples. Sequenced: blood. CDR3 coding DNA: TGTGCCAGCACCCACATAGGGACAGGGGGCCGGGATCAGCCCCAGCATTTT. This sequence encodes CASTHIGTGGRDQPQHF.